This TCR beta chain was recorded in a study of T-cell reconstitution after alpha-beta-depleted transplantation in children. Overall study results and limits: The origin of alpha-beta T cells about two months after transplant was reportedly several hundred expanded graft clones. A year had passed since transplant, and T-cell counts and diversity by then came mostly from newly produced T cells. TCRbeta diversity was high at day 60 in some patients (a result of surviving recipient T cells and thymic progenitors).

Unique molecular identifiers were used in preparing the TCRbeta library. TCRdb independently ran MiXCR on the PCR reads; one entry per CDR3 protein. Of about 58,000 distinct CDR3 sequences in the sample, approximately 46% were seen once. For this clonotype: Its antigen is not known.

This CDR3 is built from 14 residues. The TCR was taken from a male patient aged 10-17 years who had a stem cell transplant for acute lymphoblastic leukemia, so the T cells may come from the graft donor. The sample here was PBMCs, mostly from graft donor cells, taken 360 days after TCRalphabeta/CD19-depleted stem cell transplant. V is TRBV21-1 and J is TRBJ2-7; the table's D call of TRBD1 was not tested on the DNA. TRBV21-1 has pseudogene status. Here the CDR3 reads CASNLQAPSYEQYF. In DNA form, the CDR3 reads TGTGCCAGCAACCTTCAGGCGCCCTCCTACGAGCAGTACTTC.